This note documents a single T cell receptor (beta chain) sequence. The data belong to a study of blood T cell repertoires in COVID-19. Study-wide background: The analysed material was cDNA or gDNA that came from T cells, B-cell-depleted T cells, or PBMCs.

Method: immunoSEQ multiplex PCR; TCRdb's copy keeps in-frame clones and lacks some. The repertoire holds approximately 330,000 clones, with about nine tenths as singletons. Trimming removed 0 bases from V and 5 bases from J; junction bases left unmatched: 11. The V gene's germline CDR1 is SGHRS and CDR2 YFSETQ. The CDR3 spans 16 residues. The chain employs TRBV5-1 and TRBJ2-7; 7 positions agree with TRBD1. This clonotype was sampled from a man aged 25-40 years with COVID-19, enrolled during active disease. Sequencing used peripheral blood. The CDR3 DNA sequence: TGCGCCAGCAGCTTGGGACTGAGGGGGCAAATCCACGAGCAGTACTTC. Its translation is CASSLGLRGQIHEQYF.